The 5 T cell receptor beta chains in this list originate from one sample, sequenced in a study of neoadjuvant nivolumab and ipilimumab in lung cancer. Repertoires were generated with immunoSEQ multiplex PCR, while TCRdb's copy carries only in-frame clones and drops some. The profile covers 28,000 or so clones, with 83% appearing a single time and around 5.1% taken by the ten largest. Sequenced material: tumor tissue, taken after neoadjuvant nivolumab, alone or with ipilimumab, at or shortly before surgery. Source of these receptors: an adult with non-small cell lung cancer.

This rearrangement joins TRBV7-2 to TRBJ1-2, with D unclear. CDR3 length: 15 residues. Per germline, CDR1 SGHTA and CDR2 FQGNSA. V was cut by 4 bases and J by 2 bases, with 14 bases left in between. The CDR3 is CASSSAQYGNYGYTF. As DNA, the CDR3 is TGTGCCAGCAGCTCCGCACAATACGGAAACTATGGCTACACCTTC.

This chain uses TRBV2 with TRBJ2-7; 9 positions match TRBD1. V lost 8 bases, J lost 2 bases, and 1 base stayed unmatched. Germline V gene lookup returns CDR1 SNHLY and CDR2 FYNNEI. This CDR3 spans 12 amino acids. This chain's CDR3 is CASRDRAYEQYF. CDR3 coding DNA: TGTGCCAGCCGGGACAGGGCCTACGAGCAGTACTTC.

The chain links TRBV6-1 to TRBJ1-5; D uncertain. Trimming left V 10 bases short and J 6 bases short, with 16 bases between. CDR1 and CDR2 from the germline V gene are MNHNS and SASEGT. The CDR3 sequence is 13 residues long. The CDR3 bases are TGTGCCATCAACCCGCCGCCGGGTCAGCCCCAGCATTTT. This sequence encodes CAINPPPGQPQHF.

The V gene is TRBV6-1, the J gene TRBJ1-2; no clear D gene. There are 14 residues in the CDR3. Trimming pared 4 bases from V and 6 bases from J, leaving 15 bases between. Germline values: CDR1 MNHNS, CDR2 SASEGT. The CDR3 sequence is CASSGTLGGDGYTF. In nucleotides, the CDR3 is TGTGCCAGCAGTGGAACGCTCGGTGGTGATGGCTACACCTTC.

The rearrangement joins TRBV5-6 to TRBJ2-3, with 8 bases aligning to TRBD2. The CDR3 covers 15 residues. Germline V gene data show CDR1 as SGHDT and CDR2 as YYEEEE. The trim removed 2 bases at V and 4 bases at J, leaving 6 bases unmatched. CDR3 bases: TGTGCCAGCAGCTTAGAAACTAGCGGCCCAGATACGCAGTATTTT. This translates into CASSLETSGPDTQYF.